Presented here are 9 T cell receptor beta chains from one specimen sequenced in a study of T cells after yellow fever vaccination. Via MiXCR, TCRdb re-called the 5' RACE reads, giving one row per CDR3 protein. Here the sample spans 500,000 to 650,000 distinct CDR3 sequences, roughly an eighth being singletons. Sequenced material: PBMCs, taken on the day of the yellow fever booster vaccination. All receptors come from a man aged 25-45 years who received the YFV17D yellow fever vaccine.

Regarding this clonotype: Just one base apart from a much larger clone, this may be a read error. V is TRBV18 and J is TRBJ1-5; no reliable D call. The CDR3 contains 14 residues. Germline CDR1 reads KGHSH; CDR2 reads LQKENI. CDR3 amino acids: CASSRIEGNRPQHF. Written as DNA, the CDR3 is TGTGCCAGCTCACGCATCGAGGGCAATCGGCCCCAGCATTTT.

The J gene is TRBJ2-7, the V gene TRBV11-2; TRBD2 is a possible D gene (6 bases). The CDR3 extends over 16 amino acids. CDR1 SGHAT and CDR2 FQNNGV come from the germline V gene. Trimming stripped 4 bases from V and 3 bases from J, with 19 bases between. This CDR3 reads CASSSAAQGRNYEQYF. The CDR3 DNA is TGTGCCAGCAGCTCCGCCGCGCAAGGGAGGAACTACGAGCAGTACTTC. Filled out from reference TRBV11-2 and TRBJ2-7, the complete variable domain reads EAGVAQSPRYKIIEKRQSVAFWCNPISGHATLYWYQQILGQGPKLLIQFQNNGVVDDSQLPKDRFSAERLKGVDSTLKIQPAKLEDSAVYLCASSSAAQGRNYEQYFGPGTRLTVT.

This sequence joins TRBV11-2 and TRBJ2-3; 9 bases align to TRBD1. This CDR3 has 17 residues. CDR1 is SGHAT, CDR2 FQNNGV, per germline. J lost 4 bases, V lost 0 bases, and 8 bases had no gene match. The CDR3 reads CASSLEAPGTGSDTQYF. The CDR3 DNA sequence: TGTGCCAGCAGCTTAGAAGCTCCCGGGACAGGGTCAGATACGCAGTATTTT.

There are a few counts of this clonotype. The junction does not match germline at one end; this may be a read error. The chain carries TRBV20-1 and TRBJ2-7, with a weak D call TRBD1 (6 bases). Germline CDR1 and CDR2: DFQATT and SNEGSKA (reference sequence). This CDR3 spans 11 amino acids. The CDR3 nucleotides read TGCAGTGCTAGAGATGGGGGCTTTTTCGGGTTC. Protein sequence: CSARDGGFFGF.

This chain uses TRBV9 with TRBJ1-5; D remains ambiguous. Germline CDR1 and CDR2: SGDLS and YYNGEE. The V and J ends lost 4 bases and 4 bases respectively, with 9 bases between them. This CDR3 comprises 13 residues. CDR3 nucleotide sequence: TGTGCCAGCAGCCCGACACTAAATCAGCCCCAGCATTTT. Its translation is CASSPTLNQPQHF.

This clonotype was seen a few times. V gene TRBV27 combines with J gene TRBJ1-5; 10 bases are shared with TRBD1. The CDR3 totals 15 residues. With 4 bases clipped from V and 3 bases from J, the junction kept 3 bases outside the gene matches. Germline CDR1 and CDR2: MNHEY and SMNVEV (reference sequence). This CDR3 reads CASSSTGGVNQPQHF. The CDR3, as DNA: TGTGCCAGCAGTTCGACAGGGGGCGTCAATCAGCCCCAGCATTTT.

This clonotype turned up a few times. The chain recombines TRBV4-3 with TRBJ2-1; D possibly corresponds to TRBD1 (5 bases). The CDR3 totals 16 residues. The V gene lost 1 base and the J gene lost 6 bases, with 16 bases spanning the gap. Germline V gene data show CDR1 as LGHNA and CDR2 as YSLEER. CDR3 DNA sequence: TGCGCCAGCAGCCAAGTCGGCCAGGGAACCTTCAATGAGCAGTTCTTC. Translation gives CASSQVGQGTFNEQFF.

This clonotype was seen only a few times. The chain recombines TRBV19 with TRBJ2-5; TRBD2 is a possible D gene (5 bases). The CDR3 is made up of 14 amino acids. CDR1 LNHDA and CDR2 SQIVND come from the germline V gene (reference sequence). Trimming pared 6 bases from V and 2 bases from J, leaving 13 bases between. The CDR3 DNA reads TGTGCCAGTAGAGGGCCCGGGGAACAAGAGACCCAGTACTTC. Translating it yields CASRGPGEQETQYF. Combining the CDR3 with reference TRBV19 and TRBJ2-5 gives the whole variable domain DGGITQSPKYLFRKEGQNVTLSCEQNLNHDAMYWYRQDPGQGLRLIYYSQIVNDFQKGDIAEGYSVSREKKESFPLTVTSAQKNPTAFYLCASRGPGEQETQYFGPGTRLLVL.

The chain couples TRBV12-5 to TRBJ2-4, with 7 positions matching TRBD2. V trimming: 5 bases; J trimming: 5 bases; junction bases outside the gene matches: 3. CDR3 length equals 13 residues. CDR1 is LGHNT and CDR2 is FRNRAP in the germline V gene. The CDR3 coding sequence is TGTGCTAGTGGTATCCGGGAGGAAAACATTCAGTACTTC. It specifies CASGIREENIQYF.